The present T cell receptor beta chain was sequenced within a study of T-cell memory formation after mild COVID-19. Study outcomes and limitations: Of the contracting clones, CD4+ ones lay mainly in CM and EM, and CD8+ ones in EMRA. Within pre-infection memory, some responding clones were found, suggesting cross-reactive memory joined.

To note about this clonotype: Its antigen is undetermined.

TCRdb analysed the 5' RACE reads with MiXCR anew, one entry per CDR3 protein. The sample has roughly 550,000 distinct CDR3 sequences; around 21% are singletons. J lost 6 bases, V lost 4 bases, and 6 bases had no gene match. There are 14 residues in the CDR3. In germline, CDR1 is LNHDA, CDR2 SQIVND (reference sequence). Sequenced: PBMCs or a T cell subset sorted from them (not recorded which). The gene calls are TRBV19 and TRBJ2-7, with 10 positions matching TRBD1. The origin of this receptor is an adult woman who had mild COVID-19 (a few samples of this study predate the infection). Cell type and time point are not known. DNA of the CDR3: TGTGCCAGTAGTAGGGGACAGGGGCCAGGCGAGCAGTACTTC. Its protein is CASSRGQGPGEQYF.